Below, 20 T cell receptor beta chains from the same sample are listed, as sequenced in a study of T cell repertoires in cytomegalovirus infection. No antigens are known for them. In TCRdb, the reads were re-called with MiXCR into one record per CDR3 protein. The data show under 850,000 distinct CDR3 sequences, roughly 36% seen once. Sequencing was performed on cultured PBMCs, taken from culture after CMV antigen stimulation. The receptors come from a human donor in good health (CMV status not recorded). Some clones in this sample may be carry-over from other donors' samples.

V usage is TRBV4-2 and J usage is TRBJ1-3; 7 bases line up with TRBD1. The CDR3 loop spans 16 amino acids. The germline CDR1 and CDR2 sequences are LGHNA and YNFKEQ. Trimming took 1 base from V and 7 from J; bases not matched to a gene: 10. The DNA for the CDR3 is TGTGCCAGCAGCCAAGGGACCCAAGGGGGCGAGAACACCATATATTTT. It yields the protein CASSQGTQGGENTIYF.

This clonotype came up many times. This sequence joins TRBV7-6 and TRBJ2-3; 8 bases line up with TRBD2. V was pared by 4 bases and J by 6 bases, with 3 bases of the junction left unmatched. The CDR3 spans 13 residues. CDR1 SGHVS and CDR2 FNYEAQ come from the germline V gene. The CDR3 loop reads CASSYSGADTQYF. Here the CDR3 DNA reads TGTGCCAGCAGCTATAGCGGGGCGGATACGCAGTATTTT.

This clonotype was observed a handful of times. In nucleotides, the CDR3 is TGTGCCAGCAGCCCCCAGCGGGGGGGCGAAGATACGCAGTATTTT. This sequence encodes CASSPQRGGEDTQYF. The chain joins TRBV7-6 to TRBJ2-3; 10 bases line up with TRBD2. The J segment lost 5 bases and the V segment lost 5 bases, leaving 7 bases of the junction unmatched. CDR1 is SGHVS and CDR2 is FNYEAQ in the germline V gene. CDR3 length equals 15 residues.

The chain uses TRBV9 and TRBJ1-5; the match to TRBD1 covers 7 bases. This CDR3 has 17 residues. The V segment lost 0 bases and the J segment 2 bases; nucleotides outside the gene matches: 8. In germline, CDR1 is SGDLS, CDR2 YYNGEE. In DNA, the CDR3 is TGTGCCAGCAGCGTAGCTGCTACAGGGGTGGGCAATCAGCCCCAGCATTTT. It encodes CASSVAATGVGNQPQHF.

J is TRBJ2-1 and V is TRBV11-2, with 8 bases matching TRBD2. CDR1 is SGHAT and CDR2 is FQNNGV in the germline V gene. The CDR3 loop spans 17 amino acids. The J segment lost 1 base and the V segment lost 0 bases, leaving 5 bases of the junction unmatched. CDR3 coding DNA: TGTGCCAGCAGCTTAGATCGAGCGGGAGCTTCCTACAATGAGCAGTTCTTC. Translating it yields CASSLDRAGASYNEQFF.

For this clonotype: This clone may be a read error of a much larger clone one base away. The chain links TRBV7-2 to TRBJ1-4; the match to TRBD1 covers 7 bases. The germline gives CDR1 SGHTA, CDR2 FQGNSA. This CDR3 spans 13 amino acids. CDR3 DNA sequence: TGTGCCAGCAGCTCGGGACAGCTCGAAAAACTGTGTTTT. Translating gives CASSSGQLEKLCF.

The chain has TRBV2 and TRBJ1-3, with 7 bases aligning to TRBD1. Trimming took 6 bases from V and 8 from J; bases not matched to a gene: 10. The CDR3 contains 14 residues. CDR1 SNHLY and CDR2 FYNNEI come from the germline V gene. The CDR3 protein is CASRPRGNFDTIYF. The CDR3 DNA is TGTGCCAGCAGACCCAGGGGGAATTTTGACACCATATATTTT.

A few counts support this clonotype. This chain connects TRBV7-2 to TRBJ1-1; D unclear. Germline CDR1 reads SGHTA; CDR2 reads FQGNSA. Deletions cut 3 bases from V and 5 bases from J, with 10 bases between. The CDR3 sequence is 13 residues long. CDR3 in DNA: TGTGCCAGCAGCTTTAAAGGGAGAACTGAAGCTTTCTTT. This encodes CASSFKGRTEAFF.

As DNA, the CDR3 is TGTGCCAGCAGCTTACTTACATGGCCAACGTCCCAGTACTTC. It specifies CASSLLTWPTSQYF. The chain carries TRBV7-9 and TRBJ2-5; D uncertain. Germline-derived CDR1 and CDR2 are SEHNR and FQNEAQ (reference sequence). The CDR3 runs to 14 residues. V shed 2 bases and J shed 9 bases, with 16 bases lying between them.

This clonotype was picked up a small number of times. V and J are TRBV12-3 or TRBV12-4 and TRBJ2-1, with D uncertain. With 5 bases removed from V and 3 bases from J, the gap between germline ends came to 8 bases. CDR3 length equals 13 residues. The CDR3 region has the DNA TGTGCCAGCAGTCCTCCTCACTACAATGAGCAGTTCTTC. Amino acid sequence: CASSPPHYNEQFF.

In DNA form, the CDR3 reads TGCGCCAGCAGCGCCCCGGAGACAGGGCCACCCTACGAGCAGTACTTC. This codes for CASSAPETGPPYEQYF. The rearrangement uses TRBV5-1 and TRBJ2-7; 7 nucleotides align to TRBD1. CDR1 and CDR2 from the germline V gene are SGHRS and YFSETQ. V gave up 4 bases and J gave up 2 bases; unmatched junction bases: 12. The CDR3 spans 16 residues.

This clonotype was counted between two and nine times. The chain carries TRBV7-2 and TRBJ2-2; D could derive from TRBD1 or TRBD2 (5 bases each). This CDR3 has 15 amino acids. CDR1 is SGHTA and CDR2 is FQGNSA in the germline V gene. V lost 3 bases to trimming and J lost 4 bases, with 12 bases between them. The CDR3 here is CASSLVGRLTGELFF. CDR3 in DNA: TGTGCCAGCAGCTTGGTGGGACGCCTCACCGGGGAGCTGTTTTTT.

This clonotype has only a few counts. The J gene is TRBJ1-2, the V gene TRBV12-3 or TRBV12-4; D unclear. The V and J ends lost 6 bases and 6 bases respectively, with 14 bases between them. The CDR3 consists of 13 residues. The DNA of the CDR3 is TGTGCCAGCAGCCTTGGGGTGGATGATGGCTACACCTTC. This sequence encodes CASSLGVDDGYTF.

The chain recombines TRBV28 with TRBJ2-1; TRBD2 aligns across 11 bases. Germline CDR1 MDHEN, CDR2 SYDVKM. The CDR3 length is 17 residues. Germline trimming cut 5 bases from V and 3 bases from J; bases unmatched to any gene: 9. The CDR3 DNA sequence: TGTGCCAGCAGTCCCGAACTAGCGGGGGCAAGCTACAATGAGCAGTTCTTC. It encodes CASSPELAGASYNEQFF.

This clonotype has just a few counts. This chain links TRBV6-1 with TRBJ2-5, with 8 bases that match TRBD2. Germline values: CDR1 MNHNS, CDR2 SASEGT. The CDR3 is made up of 18 amino acids. The trim removed 5 bases at V and 4 bases at J, leaving 18 bases unmatched. In DNA, the CDR3 is TGTGCCAGCAGTCGTATCCGGGGTAGCGGGAAGGGGACAGAGACCCAGTACTTC. As protein: CASSRIRGSGKGTETQYF.

This clonotype has just a few counts. This chain connects TRBV19 to TRBJ2-3; D uncertain. V lost 3 bases to trimming and J lost 3 bases, with 22 bases between them. This CDR3 is 18 amino acids long. CDR1 is LNHDA, CDR2 SQIVND, per germline (reference sequence). The CDR3 loop is CASSMSGNYPVRTDTQYF. CDR3 DNA: TGTGCCAGTAGTATGTCCGGAAATTACCCCGTTAGAACAGATACGCAGTATTTT.

The chain employs TRBV5-4 and TRBJ2-7; 7 nucleotides line up with TRBD2. Germline trimming cut 3 bases from V and 7 bases from J; bases unmatched to any gene: 10. This CDR3 has 14 residues. Germline lookup yields CDR1 SGHNT and CDR2 YYREEE (reference sequence). In DNA form, the CDR3 reads TGTGCCAGCAGCTCTGGAACGACAGCGGGAGAGCAGTACTTC. It codes for CASSSGTTAGEQYF.

This chain joins TRBV6-2 or TRBV6-3 and TRBJ2-1, with 8 positions matching TRBD2. The germline V gene has CDR1 MNHEY and CDR2 SVGEGT. After removal of 0 bases from V and 0 bases from J, the junction contained 4 bases not matched to a gene. The CDR3 is made up of 17 amino acids. Written as DNA, the CDR3 is TGTGCCAGCAGTTACTCTAGCGGGATTCTCTCCTACAATGAGCAGTTCTTC. It translates to CASSYSSGILSYNEQFF.

This clonotype was counted only a few times. V is TRBV2 and J is TRBJ2-7, with a tentative D call TRBD1 (6 bases). This CDR3 is built from 14 residues. The germline V gene encodes CDR1 SNHLY and CDR2 FYNNEI. Trimming removed 5 bases at V and 5 bases at J, with 16 bases between. The CDR3 region is CASSTGTKVHEQYF. The CDR3 DNA follows: TGTGCCAGCAGTACCGGGACAAAGGTGCACGAGCAGTACTTC.

This rearrangement joins TRBV18 to TRBJ2-5; a weak D match, TRBD2 (5 bases). Germline V gives CDR1 KGHSH, CDR2 LQKENI. CDR3 size: 15 residues. The germline V and J ends were trimmed by 3 bases and 1 base, with 12 bases remaining between them. The CDR3 reads CASSPRASSQETQYF. CDR3 in DNA: TGTGCCAGCTCACCGAGGGCTTCCAGCCAAGAGACCCAGTACTTC.